A single sample gave rise to the 32 T cell receptor beta chains below, sequenced in a study of CD8+CD57+ T cells in acquired aplastic anemia. The template used for profiling TCR beta VDJ and CDR3 was genomic DNA. TCRdb re-derived calls from the reads in MiXCR, one entry per CDR3 protein. The sample lists some 220,000 distinct CDR3 sequences, about a third occurring once. Sequencing used sorted CD4+, CD8+, or CD8+CD57+ T cells (not recorded which) from PBMCs. The receptor source for this set is a human donor in good health, serving as a control.

This clonotype occurred many times. The gene calls are TRBV11-2 and TRBJ2-7; 9 nucleotides align to TRBD2. Trimming took 3 bases from V and 4 from J; bases not matched to a gene: 10. The CDR3 is 16 amino acids. Germline CDR1 reads SGHAT; CDR2 reads FQNNGV. CDR3 nucleotides: TGTGCCAGCAGCTTGGGACGTAGCGGGAGAAGGTACGAGCAGTACTTC. The encoded protein is CASSLGRSGRRYEQYF.

CDR3 coding DNA: TGTGCCAGCAGTGATGGGACTAGCGGGAGTGCTTGGGAGACCCAGTACTTC. Amino acid sequence: CASSDGTSGSAWETQYF. This chain uses TRBV25-1 with TRBJ2-5; TRBD2 agrees at 14 bases. The germline CDR1 and CDR2 sequences are MGHDK and SYGVNS. Trimming took 3 bases from V and 5 from J; bases not matched to a gene: 8. The CDR3 contains 17 residues. Using reference TRBV25-1 and TRBJ2-5 for the parts outside the CDR3, the full variable domain is EADIYQTPRYLVIGTGKKITLECSQTMGHDKMYWYQQDPGMELHLIHYSYGVNSTEKGDLSSESTVSRIRTEHFPLTLESARPSHTSQYLCASSDGTSGSAWETQYFGPGTRLLVL.

This clonotype was counted at least ten times. The chain uses TRBV20-1 and TRBJ1-2; D remains unclear. This CDR3 has 17 amino acids. The V gene lost 0 bases and the J gene lost 1 base, with 18 bases spanning the gap. CDR1 and CDR2 from the germline V gene are DFQATT and SNEGSKA (reference sequence). The CDR3 nucleotides are TGCAGTGCTAGAGACCCACTTTCAGCTAGTTATAACTATGGCTACACCTTC. As protein: CSARDPLSASYNYGYTF.

This clonotype occurred many times. This chain uses TRBV7-2 with TRBJ2-7, with 9 positions matching TRBD2. CDR1 SGHTA and CDR2 FQGNSA come from the germline V gene. Losses at the gene ends were 3 bases for V and 7 bases for J; bases not matched to a gene: 4. The CDR3 runs to 13 residues. The CDR3 DNA follows: TGTGCCAGCAGCTTGCTAGCGGGACAGGAGCAGTACTTC. It translates to CASSLLAGQEQYF.

The chain links TRBV11-2 to TRBJ2-1; D is possibly TRBD2 (6 bases). Between the trimmed V and J ends, which lost 6 bases and 7 bases, there was a span of 19 bases. Germline V gives CDR1 SGHAT, CDR2 FQNNGV. The CDR3 spans 15 residues. CDR3 coding DNA: TGTGCCAGCAGTTCCCCTGGGACTGTCCCGAATGAGCAGTTCTTC. It yields the protein CASSSPGTVPNEQFF.

This clonotype was observed many times. The chain employs TRBV24-1 and TRBJ1-3; D is ambiguous. V was shortened by 1 base and J by 3 bases, with 3 bases between the two germline ends. The CDR3 covers 13 residues. Germline V gives CDR1 KGHDR, CDR2 SFDVKD. The CDR3 reads CATSDFIGNTIYF. DNA of the CDR3: TGTGCCACCAGTGATTTCATTGGAAACACCATATATTTT.

There are many counts of this clonotype. The chain employs TRBV28 and TRBJ2-7; D could derive from TRBD1 or TRBD2 (5 bases each). The ends were cut back, 5 bases at V and 2 bases at J, with 10 bases in the middle. The CDR3 sequence is 13 residues long. Germline CDR1 and CDR2: MDHEN and SYDVKM. The CDR3 spells CASSQGRTYEQYF. The CDR3 DNA follows: TGTGCCAGCAGTCAGGGACGGACCTACGAGCAGTACTTC.

This clonotype was detected ten times or more. The chain combines TRBV2 with TRBJ1-5; 7 nucleotides agree with TRBD1. This CDR3 has 15 amino acids. V trimming: 7 bases; J trimming: 4 bases; junction bases outside the gene matches: 10. Per the germline V gene, CDR1 is SNHLY and CDR2 is FYNNEI. The CDR3 protein is CASTLGRDSNQPQHF. CDR3 sequence (DNA): TGTGCCAGCACTTTAGGCCGGGACAGTAATCAGCCCCAGCATTTT.

A word on this clonotype: This is likely a read error, given that the CDR3 carries no conserved phenylalanine or tryptophan at its end. The chain links TRBV15 to TRBJ2-5; unclear D gene. The CDR3 loop spans 16 amino acids. Between the trimmed V and J ends, which lost 1 base and 5 bases, there was a span of 17 bases. Per germline, CDR1 LNHNV and CDR2 YYDKDF (reference sequence). The CDR3 is CATSRVNEAELETQYS. The DNA of the CDR3 is TGTGCCACCAGCAGAGTTAACGAGGCGGAACTTGAGACCCAGTACTCC.

The J gene is TRBJ2-6, the V gene TRBV30; D is unclear. CDR1 and CDR2 (germline): GTSNPN, SVGIG (reference sequence). This CDR3 region has 16 residues. Trimming left V 0 bases short and J 0 bases short, with 9 bases between. CDR3 sequence: CAWSVGTRSGANVLTF. In nucleotides, the CDR3 is TGTGCCTGGAGTGTGGGCACCCGCTCTGGGGCCAACGTCCTGACTTTC.

This clonotype was detected ten times or more. The chain uses TRBV20-1 and TRBJ2-3; 10 bases are a match to TRBD2. The trim removed 6 bases at V and 7 bases at J, leaving 4 bases unmatched. Germline V gene data show CDR1 as DFQATT and CDR2 as SNEGSKA (reference sequence). The CDR3 sequence is 12 residues long. The CDR3 region is CSARTSGNTQYF. DNA for the CDR3: TGCAGTGCGAGGACTAGCGGTAATACGCAGTATTTT.

This clonotype was seen many times. The rearrangement uses TRBV29-1 and TRBJ1-1; 7 bases align to TRBD1. The germline gives CDR1 SQVTM, CDR2 ANQGSEA. After removal of 5 bases from V and 3 bases from J, the junction contained 6 bases not matched to a gene. The CDR3 spans 13 residues. The CDR3 DNA follows: TGCAGCGTTCGACAGGGCAGGGACACTGAAGCTTTCTTT. It encodes CSVRQGRDTEAFF.

This clonotype was found many times. The rearrangement joins TRBV7-9 to TRBJ2-7; D not certain. Trimming left V 2 bases short and J 5 bases short, with 7 bases between. CDR1 and CDR2 from the germline V gene are SEHNR and FQNEAQ (reference sequence). The CDR3 length is 12 residues. This CDR3 is CASSLRSNEQYF. As DNA, the CDR3 is TGTGCCAGCAGCTTACGGTCAAACGAGCAGTACTTC.

The table lists this clonotype with a count of one. Possible read error: a much larger clone is one base away. This chain connects TRBV7-9 to TRBJ1-1; TRBD1 matches at 8 bases. The CDR3 runs 14 residues. After removal of 5 bases from V and 5 bases from J, the junction contained 7 bases not matched to a gene. Germline V lookup: CDR1 SEHNR, CDR2 FQNEAQ (reference sequence). The CDR3 DNA reads as TGTGCCAGCAGCGAATTTGGACAGGGTACTGAAGCTTTCTTT. Translated: CASSEFGQGTEAFF.

V usage is TRBV20-1 and J usage is TRBJ1-3; D perhaps matches TRBD1 (6 bases). The CDR3 consists of 14 residues. Germline lookup yields CDR1 DFQATT and CDR2 SNEGSKA (reference sequence). Trimming left V 4 bases short and J 0 bases short, with 10 bases between. Here the CDR3 reads CSAKTGSSGNTIYF. The DNA of the CDR3 is TGCAGTGCTAAAACAGGGAGCTCTGGAAACACCATATATTTT.

This clonotype came up a few times. The genes are TRBV7-9 and TRBJ2-5; TRBD2 agrees at 12 bases. The CDR3 length is 16 residues. The germline V gene has CDR1 SEHNR and CDR2 FQNEAQ (reference sequence). The J segment lost 4 bases and the V segment lost 5 bases, leaving 8 bases of the junction unmatched. The CDR3 here is CASSLRLAGAAETQYF. CDR3 in DNA: TGTGCCAGCAGCCTACGACTAGCGGGGGCCGCAGAGACCCAGTACTTC.

The sample holds many counts of this clonotype. V and J are TRBV19 and TRBJ1-1, with D perhaps TRBD1 (5 bases). This CDR3 spans 14 amino acids. CDR1 LNHDA and CDR2 SQIVND come from the germline V gene (reference sequence). V dropped 4 bases and J dropped 3 bases, with 12 bases sitting between them. The chain's CDR3 is CASSTGTGYTEAFF. CDR3 DNA: TGTGCCAGTAGTACGGGAACAGGTTACACTGAAGCTTTCTTT.

The V call is TRBV6-5, the J call TRBJ1-2, with a weak D call TRBD1 (6 bases). V lost 3 bases to trimming and J lost 2 bases, with 13 bases between them. Germline V gene data show CDR1 as MNHEY and CDR2 as SVGAGI. There are 15 residues in the CDR3. CDR3 nucleotide sequence: TGTGCCAGCAGTTATAATCAGGGGCTAAACTATGGCTACACCTTC. This codes for CASSYNQGLNYGYTF.

This clonotype was observed once. The chain recombines TRBV15 with TRBJ2-1, with TRBD1 as a possible D gene (7 bases). The germline CDR1 and CDR2 sequences are LNHNV and YYDKDF (reference sequence). CDR3 size: 17 residues. With 3 bases removed from V and 9 bases from J, the gap between germline ends came to 24 bases. DNA of the CDR3: TGTGCCACCAGCAGCTGGAACGGGGGACAGACTACAAGTGAGCAGTTCTTC. It is translated as CATSSWNGGQTTSEQFF.

The chain has TRBV3-1 and TRBJ1-2; D is perhaps TRBD1 (5 bases). The CDR3 extends over 16 amino acids. Between the trimmed V and J ends, which lost 0 bases and 6 bases, there was a span of 17 bases. Germline V lookup: CDR1 LGHDT, CDR2 YNNKEL (reference sequence). Here the CDR3 DNA reads TGTGCCAGCAGCCAAGATTTTCGACAGCCGAAGAATGGCTACACCTTC. This translates into CASSQDFRQPKNGYTF. The variable domain in full, completed from reference TRBV3-1 and TRBJ1-2, reads DTAVSQTPKYLVTQMGNDKSIKCEQNLGHDTMYWYKQDSKKFLKIMFSYNNKELIINETVPNRFSPKSPDKAHLNLHINSLELGDSAVYFCASSQDFRQPKNGYTFGSGTRLTVV.

With regard to this clonotype: The conserved phenylalanine or tryptophan is not found at the CDR3 terminus, so this likely reflects a read error. The chain uses TRBV5-1 and TRBJ2-7, with TRBD2 identical over 9 bases. CDR3 size: 15 residues. Germline V gene data show CDR1 as SGHRS and CDR2 as YFSETQ. V shed 3 bases, J shed 3 bases, and the junction held 7 bases outside the gene matches. The CDR3, as DNA: TGCGCCAGCAGCTCTCGACTAGCGGCTAGCTACGAGCAGTACCTC. Its protein product is CASSSRLAASYEQYL.

The table lists this clonotype with many counts. The chain carries TRBV7-3 and TRBJ2-5; D is unclear. Germline V gene lookup returns CDR1 SGHTA and CDR2 FQGTGA. Trimming stripped 5 bases from V and 2 bases from J, with 9 bases between. The CDR3 spans 13 residues. The CDR3 loop reads CASSLRTQETQYF. The CDR3 nucleotides read TGTGCCAGCAGCCTAAGAACTCAAGAGACCCAGTACTTC.

The sample holds many counts of this clonotype. The V gene is TRBV25-1, the J gene TRBJ1-1; D perhaps matches TRBD1 (5 bases). Trimming shortened V by 4 bases and J by 3 bases, and 12 bases separated the two germline ends. This CDR3 region has 14 residues. Germline V gives CDR1 MGHDK, CDR2 SYGVNS. CDR3 DNA sequence: TGTGCCAGCAGTGGCCGATGGGGGGACACTGAAGCTTTCTTT. This encodes CASSGRWGDTEAFF.

This clonotype was recorded a few times. This chain links TRBV2 with TRBJ2-7; D unclear. The CDR3 contains 11 residues. The V end lost 8 bases, the J end lost 3 bases, and 8 bases lay between the germline ends. Germline V gene lookup returns CDR1 SNHLY and CDR2 FYNNEI. The CDR3 nucleotides read TGTGCCAGCGCACGGTTCTACGAGCAGTACGTC. It yields the protein CASARFYEQYV.

The J gene is TRBJ1-1, the V gene TRBV9; tentative D call: TRBD1 (5 bases). Deletions cut 4 bases from V and 4 bases from J, with 14 bases between. This CDR3 comprises 14 residues. Germline CDR1 is SGDLS and CDR2 is YYNGEE. In DNA form, the CDR3 reads TGTGCCAGCAGCACTGGGACCTTTATCACTGAAGCTTTCTTT. This codes for CASSTGTFITEAFF.

This clonotype was found many times. This chain links TRBV7-2 with TRBJ2-1; D ambiguous. CDR1 and CDR2 (germline): SGHTA, FQGNSA. There are 16 residues in the CDR3. V was shortened by 4 bases and J by 3 bases, with 16 bases between the two germline ends. The CDR3 nucleotides read TGTGCCAGCAGCTCCCGACGGGCAGATAACTACAATGAGCAGTTCTTC. Protein: CASSSRRADNYNEQFF.

Notes on this clonotype: This may come from a read error, since a much larger clone is one base off. The V and J genes are TRBV7-8 and TRBJ1-5; D is possibly TRBD1 (6 bases). The V gene lost 2 bases and the J gene lost 5 bases, with 22 bases spanning the gap. There are 18 residues in the CDR3. From germline, CDR1 is SGHVS and CDR2 FQNEAQ. Here the CDR3 DNA reads TGTGCCAGCAGCTTATCCTCCCGGCTACAGGGTTTGCATCAGCCCCAGCATTTT. This sequence encodes CASSLSSRLQGLHQPQHF. The full variable domain, in which reference TRBV7-8 and TRBJ1-5 provide the parts outside the CDR3, is GAGVSQSPRYKVAKRGQDVALRCDPISGHVSLFWYQQALGQGPEFLTYFQNEAQLDKSGLPSDRFFAERPEGSVSTLKIQRTQQEDSAVYLCASSLSSRLQGLHQPQHFGDGTRLSIL.

In this sample, this clonotype turned up many times. This chain joins TRBV19 and TRBJ2-7; D may be TRBD1 (6 bases). The V end lost 7 bases, the J end lost 0 bases, and 16 bases lay between the germline ends. The CDR3 consists of 15 residues. Germline CDR1 and CDR2: LNHDA and SQIVND (reference sequence). CDR3 sequence reads: CASTPSRGSSYEQYF. CDR3 bases: TGTGCCAGTACACCTTCCAGGGGAAGCTCCTACGAGCAGTACTTC.

The rearrangement uses TRBV19 and TRBJ2-5, with 15 nucleotides matching TRBD2. J lost 5 bases, V lost 8 bases, and 6 bases had no gene match. The CDR3 consists of 15 residues. The V gene's germline CDR1 is LNHDA and CDR2 SQIVND (reference sequence). Here the CDR3 DNA reads TGTGCCAGTGACGGACTAGCGGGAGGGCCCGAGACCCAGTACTTC. It specifies CASDGLAGGPETQYF.

This clonotype was counted at least ten times. This chain links TRBV10-3 with TRBJ1-6, with a possible D match to TRBD1 (5 bases). The ends were cut back, 6 bases at V and 3 bases at J, with 12 bases in the middle. Looked up from germline, CDR1 is ENHRY and CDR2 is SYGVKD. CDR3 length: 15 residues. In DNA, the CDR3 is TGTGCCATCAGCCCCGGGACGAGCTATAATTCACCCCTCCACTTT. Translated, it gives CAISPGTSYNSPLHF.

This clonotype was seen many times. The V and J genes are TRBV14 and TRBJ1-3; D is possibly TRBD1 (5 bases). The V and J ends lost 6 bases and 4 bases respectively, with 13 bases between them. Germline V gene sequence: CDR1 SGHDN, CDR2 FVKESK. The CDR3 spans 14 residues. For the CDR3, the DNA is TGTGCCAGCAGAGGGGCAGCAGGAGGAAACACCATATATTTT. It yields the protein CASRGAAGGNTIYF.

This clonotype has ten or more counts. This rearrangement joins TRBV29-1 to TRBJ2-1, with 7 bases identical to TRBD1. Germline values: CDR1 SQVTM, CDR2 ANQGSEA. After removal of 7 bases from V and 2 bases from J, the junction contained 5 bases not matched to a gene. The CDR3 runs to 13 residues. The CDR3 reads CSAHRGPYNEQFF. The CDR3 DNA is TGCAGCGCCCACAGGGGCCCCTACAATGAGCAGTTCTTC.